This TCR beta chain derives from a study of CD8+CD57+ T cells in acquired aplastic anemia. TCR beta VDJ and CDR3 were profiled, and genomic DNA was the template. One entry per CDR3 protein, called by TCRdb with MiXCR from the reads. The sample contains around 50,000 distinct CDR3 sequences, approximately 52% of which appear only once. The V gene's germline CDR1 is SGHAT and CDR2 FQDESV (reference sequence). V dropped 5 bases and J dropped 3 bases, with 19 bases sitting between them. This CDR3 region has 16 residues. By flow cytometry, patients selected for sequencing had shown an expansion of CD8+CD57+ cells.

The chain is built from TRBV11-1 and TRBJ1-2, with D perhaps TRBD1 (5 bases). What was sequenced was sorted CD4+, CD8+, or CD8+CD57+ T cells (not recorded which) from PBMCs. The TCR was taken from a human donor with aplastic anemia. The CDR3 DNA reads as TGTGCCAGCAGCAGAGAGTGGGGACCTAAAGACTATGGCTACACCTTC. It yields the protein CASSREWGPKDYGYTF.